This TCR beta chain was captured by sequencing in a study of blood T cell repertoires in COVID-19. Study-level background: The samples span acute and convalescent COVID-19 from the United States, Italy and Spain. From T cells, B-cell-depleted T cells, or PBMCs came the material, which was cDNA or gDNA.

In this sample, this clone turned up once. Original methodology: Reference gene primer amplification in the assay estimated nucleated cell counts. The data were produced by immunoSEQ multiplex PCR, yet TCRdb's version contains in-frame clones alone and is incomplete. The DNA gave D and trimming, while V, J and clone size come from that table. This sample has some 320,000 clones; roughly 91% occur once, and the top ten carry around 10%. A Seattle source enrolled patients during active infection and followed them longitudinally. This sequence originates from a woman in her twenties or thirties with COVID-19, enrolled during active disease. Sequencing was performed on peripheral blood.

The CDR3 reads CASSHSTGRNEKLFF. CDR3 DNA: TGCGCCAGCTCCCACTCGACAGGAAGAAATGAAAAACTGTTTTTT. The gene calls are TRBV4-1 and TRBJ1-4, with D tentatively TRBD1 (6 bases). This CDR3 is 15 amino acids long. Between the trimmed V and J ends, which lost 8 bases and 5 bases, there was a span of 18 bases. Germline assignment: CDR1 MGHRA and CDR2 YSYEKL.